This entry lists 21 T cell receptor beta chains sequenced from one sample in a study of T cell changes during pregnancy in multiple sclerosis. TCRdb keeps only in-frame clones here, not all; method: immunoSEQ multiplex PCR. The top ten hold 1.5% to 1.9% of the sample, which has more than 90,000 clones, roughly nine tenths seen once. Sequencing used peripheral blood, obtained in the third trimester of pregnancy. Source of these receptors: a female donor with multiple sclerosis, enrolled in a pregnancy study.

The chain is built from TRBV19 and TRBJ1-1; a weak D match, TRBD1 (5 bases). The germline V and J ends were trimmed by 6 bases and 4 bases, with 12 bases remaining between them. In germline, CDR1 is LNHDA, CDR2 SQIVND (reference sequence). The length of the CDR3 is 13 residues. The CDR3 DNA is TGTGCCAGTAGCCCCGACAGAACCACTGAAGCTTTCTTT. It yields the protein CASSPDRTTEAFF.

V is TRBV6-5 and J is TRBJ2-7, with D possibly matching TRBD1 (5 bases). The CDR3 runs 14 residues. The germline V gene encodes CDR1 MNHEY and CDR2 SVGAGI. The germline V and J ends were trimmed by 6 bases and 4 bases, with 16 bases remaining between them. The CDR3 sequence is CASSRTRVMYEQYF. As DNA, the CDR3 is TGTGCCAGCAGCCGGACCAGGGTTATGTACGAGCAGTACTTC.

The chain recombines TRBV21-1 with TRBJ2-3; the table's TRBD2 call for D was not verified on the DNA. TRBV21-1 is a recognized pseudogene. The CDR3 sequence is 16 residues long. CDR3 amino acids: CASSVGLAGDTDTQYF. Written as DNA, the CDR3 is TGTGCCAGCAGCGTCGGCCTAGCGGGAGATACAGATACGCAGTATTTT.

This clone was seen a single time. The chain joins TRBV11-2 to TRBJ2-1; 9 bases match TRBD2. The CDR3 runs to 19 residues. The V gene end was trimmed by 1 base and the J gene end by 0 bases; junction bases not matched to a gene: 10. CDR1 is SGHAT, CDR2 FQNNGV, per germline. The CDR3 reads CASSLVGGSGRFSYNEQFF. CDR3 sequence (DNA): TGTGCCAGCAGCTTAGTGGGGGGGAGCGGGAGGTTCTCCTACAATGAGCAGTTCTTC. Full variable domain (remainder filled in from reference TRBV11-2 and TRBJ2-1): EAGVAQSPRYKIIEKRQSVAFWCNPISGHATLYWYQQILGQGPKLLIQFQNNGVVDDSQLPKDRFSAERLKGVDSTLKIQPAKLEDSAVYLCASSLVGGSGRFSYNEQFFGPGTRLTVL.

The chain is built from TRBV5-4 and TRBJ1-2; tentative D call: TRBD1 (6 bases). Germline V gives CDR1 SGHNT, CDR2 YYREEE (reference sequence). V was shortened by 4 bases and J by 3 bases, with 19 bases between the two germline ends. The CDR3 length is 16 residues. The CDR3 loop reads CASSPTTGTVDYGYTF. In DNA form, the CDR3 reads TGTGCCAGCAGCCCCACTACAGGGACCGTCGACTATGGCTACACCTTC.

This sequence joins TRBV19 and TRBJ1-5; TRBD1 aligns across 9 bases. The CDR3 totals 17 residues. Germline V CDR1 and CDR2: LNHDA, SQIVND (reference sequence). Losses at the gene ends were 5 bases for V and 5 bases for J; bases not matched to a gene: 13. CDR3 sequence (DNA): TGTGCCAGTAGTTTCCGGTTAGGACAGGGGAAGGATCAGCCCCAGCATTTT. It is translated as CASSFRLGQGKDQPQHF.

The chain combines TRBV30 with TRBJ1-1; D is ambiguous. The length of the CDR3 is 15 residues. Trimming cost V 0 bases and J 0 bases, with 11 bases left between them. Germline V gene data show CDR1 as GTSNPN and CDR2 as SVGIG (reference sequence). The CDR3 region is CAWSVLGSMNTEAFF. The CDR3 DNA reads as TGTGCCTGGAGTGTATTGGGCAGTATGAACACTGAAGCTTTCTTT.

V usage is TRBV6-1 and J usage is TRBJ2-7; D perhaps matches TRBD1 (6 bases). The germline V gene encodes CDR1 MNHNS and CDR2 SASEGT. Trimming removed 1 base from V and 6 bases from J, with 16 bases in between. The CDR3 consists of 15 residues. The CDR3, as DNA: TGTGCCAGCAGTGAAGTTGGTACAGGGAAAGTCGAGCAGTACTTC. It specifies CASSEVGTGKVEQYF.

The chain combines TRBV5-4 with TRBJ1-1; unclear D gene. There are 13 residues in the CDR3. CDR1 and CDR2 (germline): SGHNT, YYREEE (reference sequence). V was shortened by 0 bases and J by 5 bases, with 8 bases between the two germline ends. The CDR3 here is CASSLGVRTEAFF. Here the CDR3 DNA reads TGTGCCAGCAGCTTGGGAGTGCGGACTGAAGCTTTCTTT. The entire variable domain, with the rest obtained from reference TRBV5-4 and TRBJ1-1, is as follows: ETGVTQSPTHLIKTRGQQVTLRCSSQSGHNTVSWYQQALGQGPQFIFQYYREEENGRGNFPPRFSGLQFPNYSSELNVNALELDDSALYLCASSLGVRTEAFFGQGTRLTVV.

The rearrangement joins TRBV10-3 to TRBJ2-2; 11 bases match TRBD2. The J segment lost 2 bases and the V segment lost 2 bases, leaving 4 bases of the junction unmatched. CDR1 ENHRY and CDR2 SYGVKD come from the germline V gene. The CDR3 spans 17 residues. The CDR3 coding sequence is TGTGCCATCAGTGAGACTAGCGGGGGCCCCAACACCGGGGAGCTGTTTTTT. It translates to CAISETSGGPNTGELFF.

The gene calls are TRBV5-6 and TRBJ2-7, with 9 bases matching TRBD1. From germline, CDR1 is SGHDT and CDR2 YYEEEE. The CDR3 has 14 residues. V shed 4 bases and J 4 bases; nucleotides not matched to a gene: 6. The CDR3: CASSLGTGRYEQYF. The CDR3 bases are TGTGCCAGCAGCCTAGGGACAGGGAGGTACGAGCAGTACTTC.

This chain links TRBV5-1 with TRBJ2-3, with 7 nucleotides matching TRBD1. The ends lost 4 bases at V and 3 bases at J; junction bases unmatched: 8. The germline V gene has CDR1 SGHRS and CDR2 YFSETQ. This CDR3 is built from 15 residues. The CDR3 is CASSLTGSATDTQYF. The CDR3 region has the DNA TGCGCCAGCAGCCTGACAGGGAGTGCGACAGATACGCAGTATTTT.

The rearrangement links TRBV10-3 to TRBJ1-4, with TRBD1 as a possible D gene (5 bases). V was trimmed by 3 bases and J by 8 bases, leaving 10 bases between them. Germline values: CDR1 ENHRY, CDR2 SYGVKD. This CDR3 has 13 amino acids. The DNA for the CDR3 is TGTGCCATCAGTGATGGGACTCTCGAAAAACTGTTTTTT. Translated: CAISDGTLEKLFF.

V gene TRBV18 combines with J gene TRBJ2-4; TRBD1 might be the D (6 bases). The ends were cut back, 1 base at V and 3 bases at J, with 16 bases in the middle. The length of the CDR3 is 17 residues. Germline CDR1 is KGHSH and CDR2 is LQKENI. The CDR3 bases are TGTGCCAGCTCACCACTCCCGCGACAGGAGAGCAAAAACATTCAGTACTTC. It is translated as CASSPLPRQESKNIQYF.

The chain is built from TRBV30 and TRBJ1-5, with D possibly matching TRBD1 (5 bases). The CDR3 consists of 13 residues. Trimming took off 7 bases at V and 0 bases at J, with 10 bases between the two ends. The germline V gene has CDR1 GTSNPN and CDR2 SVGIG (reference sequence). The DNA of the CDR3 is TGTGCCTTCGGACAAAATAGCAATCAGCCCCAGCATTTT. Translation: CAFGQNSNQPQHF.

The rearrangement joins TRBV5-1 to TRBJ2-3; 10 positions match TRBD2. The V gene's germline CDR1 is SGHRS and CDR2 YFSETQ. The CDR3 has 16 residues. V trimming: 3 bases; J trimming: 6 bases; junction bases outside the gene matches: 10. The CDR3 DNA reads TGCGCCAGCAGCTACGTAAGCGGGGGGGCGTTGGATACGCAGTATTTT. Protein sequence: CASSYVSGGALDTQYF.

The J gene is TRBJ1-2, the V gene TRBV18; 9 nucleotides align to TRBD1. The V and J ends lost 1 base and 2 bases, in that order; junction bases with no gene match: 11. The V gene's germline CDR1 is KGHSH and CDR2 LQKENI. The CDR3 contains 18 residues. The CDR3: CASSPQVGQGVLNYGYTF. DNA of the CDR3: TGTGCCAGCTCACCACAGGTGGGACAGGGAGTGCTAAACTATGGCTACACCTTC.

The gene calls are TRBV10-2 and TRBJ2-7; perhaps TRBD1 as D (5 bases). The germline gives CDR1 WSHSY, CDR2 SAAADI. CDR3 length equals 14 residues. Trimming took 7 bases from V and 3 from J, leaving 16 bases between them. The CDR3 here is CASNGVGAIYEQYF. The CDR3 DNA reads TGCGCCAGCAATGGGGTAGGGGCGATCTACGAGCAGTACTTC.

The rearrangement links TRBV2 to TRBJ2-7; 9 bases align to TRBD1. V lost 4 bases, J lost 6 bases, and 10 bases stayed unmatched. Germline V gene sequence: CDR1 SNHLY, CDR2 FYNNEI. CDR3 length equals 15 residues. CDR3: CASSARPGTGTEQYF. The CDR3, as DNA: TGTGCCAGCAGTGCTCGTCCCGGGACAGGGACCGAGCAGTACTTC.

This clone was observed a single time. At one end the junction does not follow the germline gene, possibly because of a read error. The genes are TRBV19 and TRBJ1-2, with D tentatively TRBD1 (5 bases). This CDR3 region has 12 residues. In germline, CDR1 is LNHDA, CDR2 SQIVND (reference sequence). The CDR3: CASRIEGSGYTF. The CDR3 DNA reads as TGTGCCAGTAGGATAGAGGGGAGCGGCTACACCTTC. The entire variable domain, with the rest obtained from reference TRBV19 and TRBJ1-2, is as follows: DGGITQSPKYLFRKEGQNVTLSCEQNLNHDAMYWYRQDPGQGLRLIYYSQIVNDFQKGDIAEGYSVSREKKESFPLTVTSAQKNPTAFYLCASRIEGSGYTFGSGTRLTVV.

This chain joins TRBV6-6 and TRBJ2-5; 10 positions match TRBD1. V shed 0 bases, J shed 6 bases, and the junction held 7 bases outside the gene matches. The CDR3 sequence is 16 residues long. Germline loops: CDR1 MNHNY, CDR2 SVGAGI (reference sequence). The CDR3 region has the DNA TGTGCCAGCAGTTACTCGGGGACAGGGGCACGAAAGACCCAGTACTTC. It translates to CASSYSGTGARKTQYF.